The 9 T cell receptor beta chains below come from one sample, sequenced in a study of technical replicates of blood from several donors. Here immunoSEQ multiplex PCR was the method, and the copy in TCRdb shows in-frame clones only, minus some. The repertoire holds tens of thousands of clones, with 90% to 95% as singletons. The specimen was T cells isolated from PBMCs. All receptors derive from a human donor in good health.

The chain is built from TRBV7-9 and TRBJ2-1, with TRBD1 as a possible D gene (5 bases). The CDR3 is 14 amino acids. The V end was cut by 1 base, the J end by 4 bases, with 8 bases between. CDR1 and CDR2 (germline): SEHNR, FQNEAQ (reference sequence). CDR3 bases: TGTGCCAGCAGCTTAGAGACAGTTTACAATGAGCAGTTCTTC. It is translated as CASSLETVYNEQFF.

The rearrangement links TRBV5-6 to TRBJ2-5, with D tentatively TRBD1 (6 bases). There are 18 residues in the CDR3. V lost 3 bases to trimming and J lost 1 base, with 22 bases between them. Germline V gene data show CDR1 as SGHDT and CDR2 as YYEEEE. The DNA for the CDR3 is TGTGCCAGCAGCTGGGACAAGGCATCAATGAGATTCCAAGAGACCCAGTACTTC. This gives the protein CASSWDKASMRFQETQYF.

The rearrangement uses TRBV28 and TRBJ1-3, with a tentative D call TRBD1 (6 bases). The germline V gene has CDR1 MDHEN and CDR2 SYDVKM. Trimming cost V 7 bases and J 0 bases, with 13 bases left between them. The CDR3 covers 15 residues. The CDR3 here is CASTPGQTSGNTIYF. For the CDR3, the DNA is TGTGCCAGCACTCCAGGACAGACCTCTGGAAACACCATATATTTT. The full variable domain, its missing parts supplied by reference TRBV28 and TRBJ1-3, is DVKVTQSSRYLVKRTGEKVFLECVQDMDHENMFWYRQDPGLGLRLIYFSYDVKMKEKGDIPEGYSVSREKKERFSLILESASTNQTSMYLCASTPGQTSGNTIYFGEGSWLTVV.

The chain links TRBV19 to TRBJ2-1, with TRBD2 matching over 8 bases. Germline assignment: CDR1 LNHDA and CDR2 SQIVND (reference sequence). V lost 6 bases to trimming and J lost 6 bases; unmatched junction nucleotides: 13. CDR3 length: 16 residues. CDR3 in DNA: TGTGCCAGTAGCCCAATTAGCGGGGCTGTTGGCAATGAGCAGTTCTTC. This encodes CASSPISGAVGNEQFF. Variable domain in full (rest from reference TRBV19 and TRBJ2-1): DGGITQSPKYLFRKEGQNVTLSCEQNLNHDAMYWYRQDPGQGLRLIYYSQIVNDFQKGDIAEGYSVSREKKESFPLTVTSAQKNPTAFYLCASSPISGAVGNEQFFGPGTRLTVL.

The rearrangement joins TRBV5-1 to TRBJ1-5, with 8 bases aligning to TRBD1. CDR3 length: 20 amino acids. CDR1 is SGHRS and CDR2 is YFSETQ in the germline V gene. The V and J ends lost 0 bases and 2 bases, in that order; junction bases with no gene match: 16. This chain's CDR3 is CASSLGTGIWQGAGNQPQHF. The CDR3, as DNA: TGCGCCAGCAGCTTGGGGACGGGTATATGGCAGGGGGCCGGCAATCAGCCCCAGCATTTT.

This clone was seen only a few times. The J gene is TRBJ1-2, the V gene TRBV7-9, with D hard to call. The V end lost 3 bases, the J end lost 4 bases, and 9 bases lay between the germline ends. Per the germline V gene, CDR1 is SEHNR and CDR2 is FQNEAQ (reference sequence). CDR3 length: 13 amino acids. CDR3 region: CASSFQASYGYTF. CDR3 sequence (DNA): TGTGCCAGCAGCTTCCAGGCGTCCTATGGCTACACCTTC.

The chain combines TRBV19 with TRBJ2-7, with 7 bases fitting TRBD2. V trimming: 3 bases; J trimming: 2 bases; junction bases outside the gene matches: 7. Germline V lookup: CDR1 LNHDA, CDR2 SQIVND (reference sequence). CDR3 size: 15 residues. CDR3 in DNA: TGTGCCAGTAGTATCCTCGGGACTATACCCTACGAGCAGTACTTC. As protein: CASSILGTIPYEQYF. Drawing the rest from reference TRBV19 and TRBJ2-7, the complete variable domain is DGGITQSPKYLFRKEGQNVTLSCEQNLNHDAMYWYRQDPGQGLRLIYYSQIVNDFQKGDIAEGYSVSREKKESFPLTVTSAQKNPTAFYLCASSILGTIPYEQYFGPGTRLTVT.

The V call is TRBV5-1, the J call TRBJ2-6; no reliable D call. The CDR3 totals 15 residues. Germline V gene sequence: CDR1 SGHRS, CDR2 YFSETQ. V lost 4 bases to trimming and J lost 0 bases, with 8 bases between them. DNA of the CDR3: TGCGCCAGCAGCGAGAGGAGCTCTGGGGCCAACGTCCTGACTTTC. Residues: CASSERSSGANVLTF.

This clone appeared a single time. This rearrangement joins TRBV28 to TRBJ1-3, with D possibly TRBD1 on 6 matching bases. Germline lookup yields CDR1 MDHEN and CDR2 SYDVKM. Trimming removed 4 bases from V and 2 bases from J, with 6 bases in between. The CDR3 length is 13 residues. The CDR3 sequence: CASSSGAGNTIYF. CDR3 nucleotide sequence: TGTGCCAGCAGTTCAGGGGCTGGAAACACCATATATTTT.